These T cell receptor beta chains were read from a single sample in a study of cytomegalovirus exposure and HLA in healthy donors. Generated by immunoSEQ multiplex PCR, the TCRdb table keeps only in-frame clones and is missing some. The table records about 190,000 clones, around 83% of them present only once. The specimen sequenced was PBMCs. The receptor set was obtained from a woman under 30 in good health and CMV-seronegative. The CDR3 runs from the conserved cysteine through the conserved F or W. D genes are given only for firm matches. A clone size is listed for some rows: how often the clone was seen (once, few, many), or a class if it is expanded.

abundance	v_gene	d_gene	j_gene	CDR3nt	CDR3aa
.	TRBV7-8	.	TRBJ2-5	TGTGCCAGCAGCTTAAGGCAGGATCCAACCCAAGAGACCCAGTACTTC	CASSLRQDPTQETQYF
.	TRBV7-9	.	TRBJ1-5	TGTGCCAGCAGAGGTGCGGATCAGCCCCAGCATTTT	CASRGADQPQHF
.	TRBV7-2	TRBD2	TRBJ2-3	TGTGCCAGCAGCCGTCGACTAGCGGGGACTAGCACAGATACGCAGTATTTT	CASSRRLAGTSTDTQYF
few	TRBV28	TRBD1	TRBJ1-4	TGTGCCAGCAGTTTTCGACAGGGTCATGAAAAACTGTTTTTT	CASSFRQGHEKLFF
.	TRBV4-1	TRBD2	TRBJ2-1	TGCGCCAGCAGCCAAGATCAGGAGACTAGCGGGAGGTCCAATGAGCAGTTCTTC	CASSQDQETSGRSNEQFF
.	TRBV6-6	.	TRBJ1-6	TGTGCCAGCAGTTACTCTGAGTCACCCCTCCACTTT	CASSYSESPLHF
.	TRBV27	.	TRBJ2-7	TGTGCCAGCAGTTTGTCGACAGGAAGCGAGCAGTACTTC	CASSLSTGSEQYF
.	TRBV7-8	TRBD2	TRBJ2-2	TGTGCCAGCAGCCCGATAGGGACTAGGAACACCGGGGAGCTGTTTTTT	CASSPIGTRNTGELFF
once	TRBV27	TRBD2	TRBJ2-1	TGTGCCAGCAGTTTGGGTAGCGGGAGGGCCTCCCACAATGAGCAGTTCTTC	CASSLGSGRASHNEQFF
.	TRBV5-1	.	TRBJ1-2	TGCGCCAGCAGCTTGGAAGGGGCCGCCTCTGGCTACACCTTC	CASSLEGAASGYTF
.	TRBV10-2	.	TRBJ2-1	TGCGCCAGCAGTGAACCCCTCGGGTACAATGAGCAGTTCTTC	CASSEPLGYNEQFF
.	TRBV6-5	.	TRBJ1-2	TGTGCCAGCAAAGGACAAGCCGTCTATGGCTACACCTTC	CASKGQAVYGYTF
.	TRBV7-9	TRBD1	TRBJ2-5	TGTGCCAGCAGCACCAGCAGGGGGCACCAAGAGACCCAGTACTTC	CASSTSRGHQETQYF
.	TRBV19	.	TRBJ2-6	TGTGCCAGTAGTCTGACAGGTACTGGGGCCAACGTCCTGACTTTC	CASSLTGTGANVLTF
.	TRBV19	.	TRBJ2-1	TGTGCCAGTAGTACGGAGGGCCGAAAAAACAATGAGCAGTTCTTC	CASSTEGRKNNEQFF
.	TRBV5-8	TRBD1	TRBJ1-1	TGTGCCAGCAGCCCGACGACAGGGGGGGACACTGAAGCTTTCTTT	CASSPTTGGDTEAFF
.	TRBV4-3	TRBD2	TRBJ2-3	TGCGCCAGCAGCCAACAACTAGCGGGTGCCACAGATACGCAGTATTTT	CASSQQLAGATDTQYF
many	TRBV6-1	.	TRBJ2-7	TGTGCCAGCAGTGAAGTTGACGGGAGCTCCTACGAGCAGTACTTC	CASSEVDGSSYEQYF
.	TRBV10-1	TRBD2	TRBJ2-7	TGCGCCAGCAGTCCCCAGCGGGAGTGGAGAGACGAGCAGTACTTC	CASSPQREWRDEQYF
.	TRBV7-2	TRBD1	TRBJ1-2	TGTGCCAGCAGCCAAGACAGGGGGTACTTCTATGGCTACACCTTC	CASSQDRGYFYGYTF
.	TRBV19	.	TRBJ2-5	TGTGCCAGTGCCGTCGAGGTGGAAGAGACCCAGTACTTC	CASAVEVEETQYF
.	TRBV27	TRBD2	TRBJ2-3	TGTGCCGGTCCCGGGGGGACCACAGATACGCAGTATTTT	CAGPGGTTDTQYF
.	TRBV28	.	TRBJ1-5	TGTGCCAGCAGTTTAGGCTGGGGGCATCAGCCCCAGCATTTT	CASSLGWGHQPQHF
.	TRBV29-1	.	TRBJ2-3	TGCAGCGTTCCCACGGTGGATACGCAGTATTTT	CSVPTVDTQYF
.	TRBV9	.	TRBJ1-5	TGTGCCAGCAGCTCCTCTCCCTTCCCAGGGCCCCAGCATTTT	CASSSSPFPGPQHF
.	TRBV6-5	.	TRBJ2-7	TGTGCCAGCAGTTATACAGGGGAGTTCGCGGGATACGAGCAGTACTTC	CASSYTGEFAGYEQYF
once	TRBV7-6	.	TRBJ2-1	TGTGCCAGCAGCTTAGAGTCGGGAACGGTTGAGCAGTTCTTC	CASSLESGTVEQFF
few	TRBV7-9	.	TRBJ1-1	TGTGCCACCGAGACGGGAATGAACACTGAAGCTTTCTTT	CATETGMNTEAFF
.	TRBV9	TRBD2	TRBJ2-5	TGTGCCAGCACCCGGACTAGCGGGAGTTTCGAGACCCAGTACTTC	CASTRTSGSFETQYF
once	TRBV30	TRBD2	TRBJ2-1	TGTGCCTGGAGGCTCGGGACTAGCGGGAGGAATAATGAGCAGTTCTTC	CAWRLGTSGRNNEQFF
.	TRBV5-4	.	TRBJ2-3	TGTGCCAGCAGCCCCCCGGGGAGAGCGCTGACTAGCACAGATACGCAGTATTTT	CASSPPGRALTSTDTQYF
.	TRBV4-3	.	TRBJ2-7	TGCGCCAGCAGCCAAGCGGGTACTAGAGAGGGGCAGTACTTC	CASSQAGTREGQYF
once	TRBV18	.	TRBJ2-3	TGTGCCAGCTCACCATATTCAGATACGCAGTATTTT	CASSPYSDTQYF
.	TRBV10-3	.	TRBJ2-7	TGTGCCATCAGTGAGTCCACCCGGGTCGGGTACGAGCAGTACTTC	CAISESTRVGYEQYF
.	TRBV28	.	TRBJ1-2	TGTGCCAGCAGATCCGACAGCAGTAACTATGGCTACACCTTC	CASRSDSSNYGYTF
.	TRBV29-1	.	TRBJ2-2	TGCGGCGCGCGGGCAGGGGAACCCGGGGAGCTGTTTTTT	CGARAGEPGELFF
.	TRBV15	TRBD1	TRBJ2-7	TGTGCCACCAGCAGAGATCCGGGACAGGGCGGATCCGAGCAGTACTTC	CATSRDPGQGGSEQYF
.	TRBV27	.	TRBJ1-5	TGTGCCAGCAGTTCCACGGGTCCCCTTACTACAACCTATCAGCCCCAGCATTTT	CASSSTGPLTTTYQPQHF
.	TRBV28	.	TRBJ2-7	TGTGCCAGCAGTTCCGGTGGTAGCGAGCAGTACTTC	CASSSGGSEQYF
.	TRBV28	TRBD1	TRBJ2-3	TGTGCCAGCAGTGGCGGGGACAGGGGCACAGATACGCAGTATTTT	CASSGGDRGTDTQYF
once	TRBV5-1	.	TRBJ2-1	TGCGCCAGCAGCATCCGGGACACAGAGTACAATGAGCAGTTCTTC	CASSIRDTEYNEQFF
.	TRBV7-9	TRBD1	TRBJ2-1	TGTGCCAGCAGCGACTCAGGGGGTTCCTACAATGAGCAGTTCTTC	CASSDSGGSYNEQFF
once	TRBV27	.	TRBJ2-1	TGTGCCAGCGGGGAGGGGGGAGTAACCTACAATGAGCAGTTCTTC	CASGEGGVTYNEQFF